This T cell receptor (beta chain) was captured by sequencing in a study of blood T cell repertoires in COVID-19. Whole-study context: The cDNA or gDNA used as material had been derived from T cells, B-cell-depleted T cells, or PBMCs.

The CDR3 contains 13 residues. In germline, CDR1 is KGHSH, CDR2 LQKENI. V gave up 3 bases and J gave up 3 bases, with 8 bases separating them. Assay: immunoSEQ multiplex PCR; the TCRdb copy retains only in-frame clones and omits some. This sample yields 40,000 to 55,000 clones, of which more than 75% are seen a single time; 5.8% belongs to the top ten. The chain employs TRBV18 and TRBJ1-2, with D tentatively TRBD1 (5 bases). The sample comprised PBMCs or T cells enriched from blood (not recorded which). The receptor comes from a woman in her forties or fifties with acute COVID-19. The CDR3 loop is CASSPGQDYGYTF. As DNA, the CDR3 is TGTGCCAGCTCACCGGGGCAAGACTATGGCTACACCTTC.